What follows are 8 T cell receptor beta chains derived from one specimen sequenced in a study of T cell responses to AZD1222 COVID-19 vaccine. Sequencing used immunoSEQ multiplex PCR; TCRdb keeps in-frame clones, though not all of them. The repertoire includes about 180,000 clones, 90% to 95% of them detected once, and more than 0.85% sits in the top ten. Sample: peripheral blood, taken 28 days after the second dose of the MenACWY control vaccine. The receptors shown here come from an adult who received the MenACWY meningococcal vaccine as a control.

The genes are TRBV6-6 and TRBJ1-2; D uncertain. The V and J ends lost 6 bases and 8 bases respectively, with 10 bases between them. The germline V gene has CDR1 MNHNY and CDR2 SVGAGI (reference sequence). CDR3 size: 11 residues. The CDR3 loop reads CASSLDAGYTF. DNA of the CDR3: TGTGCCAGCAGCTTGGACGCCGGCTACACCTTC.

This sequence joins TRBV30 and TRBJ1-3; possibly TRBD1 for D (5 bases). This CDR3 is built from 15 residues. Trimming cost V 2 bases and J 3 bases, with 14 bases left between them. CDR1 and CDR2 from the germline V gene are GTSNPN and SVGIG (reference sequence). CDR3 residues: CAWSSGTAHGNTIYF. CDR3 DNA: TGTGCCTGGAGTTCCGGGACCGCACATGGAAACACCATATATTTT.

J is TRBJ1-1 and V is TRBV19; D is unresolved. The germline V gene encodes CDR1 LNHDA and CDR2 SQIVND (reference sequence). The V gene lost 3 bases and the J gene lost 1 base, with 6 bases spanning the gap. This CDR3 has 13 residues. The CDR3 DNA reads TGTGCCAGTAGTATGGCACAGAACACTGAAGCTTTCTTT. Protein product: CASSMAQNTEAFF.

As for this clone: At one end, the junction sequence differs from germline, possibly due to a read error. Other DNA sequences from this sample encode an identical CDR3 as well. The J gene is TRBJ2-7, the V gene TRBV5-5; D may be TRBD1 or TRBD2 (5 bases each). Germline V CDR1 and CDR2: SGHKS, YYEKEE (reference sequence). The CDR3 runs to 15 residues. CDR3 protein: CASSQGGDPSYEQYF. CDR3 nucleotide sequence: TGTGCCAGCAGCCAGGGTGGGGACCCCTCCTACGAGCAATACTTC.

The rearrangement uses TRBV19 and TRBJ2-7, with no clear D. The V and J ends lost 5 bases and 6 bases respectively, with 26 bases between them. This CDR3 has 17 residues. CDR1 and CDR2 from the germline V gene are LNHDA and SQIVND (reference sequence). The CDR3 reads CASSSPHRAASSGEQYF. CDR3 sequence (DNA): TGTGCCAGTAGTTCACCCCACCGGGCCGCCTCGAGTGGCGAGCAGTACTTC.

This chain links TRBV25-1 with TRBJ1-3; the D is unclear. This CDR3 spans 15 amino acids. The germline CDR1 and CDR2 sequences are MGHDK and SYGVNS. Trimming stripped 4 bases from V and 0 bases from J, with 10 bases between. The DNA for the CDR3 is TGTGCCAGCAGTGGCAAAGTTTTCTCTGGAAACACCATATATTTT. Translating gives CASSGKVFSGNTIYF.

V gene TRBV25-1 combines with J gene TRBJ1-6; D ambiguous. The CDR3 totals 11 residues. Germline V gene sequence: CDR1 MGHDK, CDR2 SYGVNS. V dropped 6 bases and J dropped 7 bases, with 4 bases sitting between them. CDR3 loop: CASRGNSPLHF. CDR3 in DNA: TGTGCCAGCAGGGGGAATTCACCCCTCCACTTT.

This sequence joins TRBV12-3 or TRBV12-4 and TRBJ2-1; D unresolved. The CDR3 is 12 residues long. Deletions cut 1 base from V and 10 bases from J, with 8 bases between. As DNA, the CDR3 is TGTGCCAGCAGTTTAGAGCCCGGGGAGCAGTTCTTC. Translated: CASSLEPGEQFF.